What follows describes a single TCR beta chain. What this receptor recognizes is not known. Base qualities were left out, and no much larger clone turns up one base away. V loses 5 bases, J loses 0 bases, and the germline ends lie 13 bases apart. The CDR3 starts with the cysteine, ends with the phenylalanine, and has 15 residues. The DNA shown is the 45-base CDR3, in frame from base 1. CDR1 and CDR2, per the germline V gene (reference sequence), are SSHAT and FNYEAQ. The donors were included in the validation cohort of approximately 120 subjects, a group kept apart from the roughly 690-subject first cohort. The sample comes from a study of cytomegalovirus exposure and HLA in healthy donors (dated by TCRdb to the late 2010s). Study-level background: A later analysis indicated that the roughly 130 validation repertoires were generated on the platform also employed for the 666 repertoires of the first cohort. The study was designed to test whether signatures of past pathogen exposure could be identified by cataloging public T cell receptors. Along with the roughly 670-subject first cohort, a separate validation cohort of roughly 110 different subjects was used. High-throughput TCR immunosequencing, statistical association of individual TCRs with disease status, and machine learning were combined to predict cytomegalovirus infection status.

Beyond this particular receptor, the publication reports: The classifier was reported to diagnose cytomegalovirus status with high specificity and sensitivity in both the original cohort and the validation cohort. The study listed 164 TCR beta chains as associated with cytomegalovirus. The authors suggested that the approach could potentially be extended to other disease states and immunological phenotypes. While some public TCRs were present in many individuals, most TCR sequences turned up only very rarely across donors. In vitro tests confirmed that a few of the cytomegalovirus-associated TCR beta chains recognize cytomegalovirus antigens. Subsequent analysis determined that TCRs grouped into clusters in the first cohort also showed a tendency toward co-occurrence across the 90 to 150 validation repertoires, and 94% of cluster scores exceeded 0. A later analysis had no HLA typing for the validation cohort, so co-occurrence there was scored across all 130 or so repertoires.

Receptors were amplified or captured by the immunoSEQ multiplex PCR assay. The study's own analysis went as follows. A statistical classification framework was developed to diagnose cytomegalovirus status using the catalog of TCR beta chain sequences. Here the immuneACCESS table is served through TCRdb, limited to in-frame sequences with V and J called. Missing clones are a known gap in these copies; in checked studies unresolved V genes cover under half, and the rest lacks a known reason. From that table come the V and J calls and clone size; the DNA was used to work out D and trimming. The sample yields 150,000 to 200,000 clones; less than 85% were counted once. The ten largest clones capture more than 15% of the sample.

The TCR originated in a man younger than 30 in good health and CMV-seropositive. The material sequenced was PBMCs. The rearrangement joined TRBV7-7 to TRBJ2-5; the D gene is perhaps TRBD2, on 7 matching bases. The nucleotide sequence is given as TGTGCCAGCAGCCAGGGAGGGGGAAACCAAGAGACCCAGTACTTC. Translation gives CASSQGGGNQETQYF.